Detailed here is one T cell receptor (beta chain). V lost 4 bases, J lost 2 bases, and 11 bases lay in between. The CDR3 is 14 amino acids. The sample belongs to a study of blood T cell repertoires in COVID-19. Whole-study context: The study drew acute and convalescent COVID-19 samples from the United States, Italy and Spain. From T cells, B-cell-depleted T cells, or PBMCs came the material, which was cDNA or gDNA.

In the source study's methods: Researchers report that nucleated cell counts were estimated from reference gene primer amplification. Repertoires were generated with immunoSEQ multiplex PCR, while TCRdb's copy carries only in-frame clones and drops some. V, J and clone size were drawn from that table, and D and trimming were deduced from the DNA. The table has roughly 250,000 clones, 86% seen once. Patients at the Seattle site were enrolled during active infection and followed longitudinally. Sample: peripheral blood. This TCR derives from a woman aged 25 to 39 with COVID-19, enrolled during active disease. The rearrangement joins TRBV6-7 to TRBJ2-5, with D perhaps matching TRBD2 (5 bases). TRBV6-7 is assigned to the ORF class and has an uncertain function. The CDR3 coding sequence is TGTGCCAGCAGTTTCCCGGGAACACAAGAGACCCAGTACTTC. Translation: CASSFPGTQETQYF.